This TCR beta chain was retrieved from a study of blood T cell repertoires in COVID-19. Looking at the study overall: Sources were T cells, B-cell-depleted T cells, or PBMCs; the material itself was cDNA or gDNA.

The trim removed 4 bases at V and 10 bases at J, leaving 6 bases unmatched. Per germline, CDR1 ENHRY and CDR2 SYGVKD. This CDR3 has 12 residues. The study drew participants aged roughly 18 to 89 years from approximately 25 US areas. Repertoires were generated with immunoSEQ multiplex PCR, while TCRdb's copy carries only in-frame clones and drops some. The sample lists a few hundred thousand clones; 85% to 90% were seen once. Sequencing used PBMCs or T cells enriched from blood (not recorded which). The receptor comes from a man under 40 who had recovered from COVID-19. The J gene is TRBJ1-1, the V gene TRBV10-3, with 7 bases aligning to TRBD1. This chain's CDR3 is CAISGGDSLAFF. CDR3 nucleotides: TGTGCCATCAGTGGGGGGGACAGTCTAGCTTTCTTT.